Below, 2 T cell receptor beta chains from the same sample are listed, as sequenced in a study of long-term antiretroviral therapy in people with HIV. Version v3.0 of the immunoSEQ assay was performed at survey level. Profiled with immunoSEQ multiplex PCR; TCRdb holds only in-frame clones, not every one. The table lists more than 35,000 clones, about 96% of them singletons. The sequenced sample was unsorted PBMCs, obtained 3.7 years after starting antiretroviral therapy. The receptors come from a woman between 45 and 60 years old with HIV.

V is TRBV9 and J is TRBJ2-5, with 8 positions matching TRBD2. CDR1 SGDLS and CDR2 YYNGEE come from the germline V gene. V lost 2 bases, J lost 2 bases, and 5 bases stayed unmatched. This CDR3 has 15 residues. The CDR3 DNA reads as TGTGCCAGCAGCGTGGACGGGAGGGGGCAAGAGACCCAGTACTTC. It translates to CASSVDGRGQETQYF.

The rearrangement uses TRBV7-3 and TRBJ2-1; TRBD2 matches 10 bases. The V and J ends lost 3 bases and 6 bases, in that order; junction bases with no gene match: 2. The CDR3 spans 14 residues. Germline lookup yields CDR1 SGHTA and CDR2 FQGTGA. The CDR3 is CASSLSGGGNEQFF. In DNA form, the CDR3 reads TGTGCCAGCAGCTTGAGCGGGGGGGGCAATGAGCAGTTCTTC.